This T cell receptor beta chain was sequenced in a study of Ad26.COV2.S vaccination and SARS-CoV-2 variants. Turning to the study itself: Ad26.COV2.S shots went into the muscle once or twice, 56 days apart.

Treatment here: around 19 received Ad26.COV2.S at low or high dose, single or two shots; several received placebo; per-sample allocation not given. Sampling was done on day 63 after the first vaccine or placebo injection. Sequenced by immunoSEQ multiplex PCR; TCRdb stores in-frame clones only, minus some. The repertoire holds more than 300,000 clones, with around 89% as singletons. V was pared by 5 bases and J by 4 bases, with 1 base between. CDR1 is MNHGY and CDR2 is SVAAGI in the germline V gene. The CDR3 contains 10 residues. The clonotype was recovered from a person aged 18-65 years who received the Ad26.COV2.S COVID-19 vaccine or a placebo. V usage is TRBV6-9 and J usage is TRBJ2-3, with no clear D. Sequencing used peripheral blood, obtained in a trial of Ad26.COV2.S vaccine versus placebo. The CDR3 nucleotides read TGTGCCAGCAGTCCAGATACGCAGTATTTT. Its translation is CASSPDTQYF.